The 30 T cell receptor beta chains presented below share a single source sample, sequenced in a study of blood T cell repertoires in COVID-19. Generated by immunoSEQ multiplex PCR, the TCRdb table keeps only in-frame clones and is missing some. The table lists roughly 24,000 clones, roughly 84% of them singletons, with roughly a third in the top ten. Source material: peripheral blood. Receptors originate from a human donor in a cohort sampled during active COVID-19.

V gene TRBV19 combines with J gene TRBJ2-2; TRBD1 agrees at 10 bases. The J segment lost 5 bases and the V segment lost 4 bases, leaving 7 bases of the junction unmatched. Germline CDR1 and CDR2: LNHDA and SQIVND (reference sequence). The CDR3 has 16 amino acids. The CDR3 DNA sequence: TGTGCCAGTAGTACCTGGACAGGGGGAAAGACCGGGGAGCTGTTTTTT. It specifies CASSTWTGGKTGELFF.

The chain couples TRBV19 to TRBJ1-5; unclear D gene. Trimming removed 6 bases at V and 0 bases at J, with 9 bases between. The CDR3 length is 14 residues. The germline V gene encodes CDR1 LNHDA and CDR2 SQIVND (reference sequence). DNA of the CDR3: TGTGCCAGTAGCGCGGGGTATAGCAATCAGCCCCAGCATTTT. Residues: CASSAGYSNQPQHF.

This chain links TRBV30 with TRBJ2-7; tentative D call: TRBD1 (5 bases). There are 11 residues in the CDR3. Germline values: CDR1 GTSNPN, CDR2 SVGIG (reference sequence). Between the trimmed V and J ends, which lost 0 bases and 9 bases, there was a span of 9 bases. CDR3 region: CAWSVGQGQYF. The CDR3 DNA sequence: TGTGCCTGGAGTGTTGGGCAGGGGCAGTACTTC.

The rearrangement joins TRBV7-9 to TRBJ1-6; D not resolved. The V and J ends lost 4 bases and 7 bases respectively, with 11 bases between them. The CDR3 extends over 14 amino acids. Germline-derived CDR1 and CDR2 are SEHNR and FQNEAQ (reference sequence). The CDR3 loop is CASSSPTDNSPLHF. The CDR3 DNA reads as TGTGCCAGCAGCTCCCCGACTGACAATTCACCCCTCCACTTT. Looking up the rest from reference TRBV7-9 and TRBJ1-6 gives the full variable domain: DTGVSQNPRHKITKRGQNVTFRCDPISEHNRLYWYRQTLGQGPEFLTYFQNEAQLEKSRLLSDRFSAERPKGSFSTLEIQRTEQGDSAMYLCASSSPTDNSPLHFGNGTRLTVT.

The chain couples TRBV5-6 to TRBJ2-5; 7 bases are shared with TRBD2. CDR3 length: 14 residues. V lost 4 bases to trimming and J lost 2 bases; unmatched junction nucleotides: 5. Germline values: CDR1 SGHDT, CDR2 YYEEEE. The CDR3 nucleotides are TGTGCCAGCAGCCGTACAGCGGGACAAGAGACCCAGTACTTC. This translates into CASSRTAGQETQYF. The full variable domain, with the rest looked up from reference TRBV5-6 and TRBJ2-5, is DAGVTQSPTHLIKTRGQQVTLRCSPKSGHDTVSWYQQALGQGPQFIFQYYEEEERQRGNFPDRFSGHQFPNYSSELNVNALLLGDSALYLCASSRTAGQETQYFGPGTRLLVL.

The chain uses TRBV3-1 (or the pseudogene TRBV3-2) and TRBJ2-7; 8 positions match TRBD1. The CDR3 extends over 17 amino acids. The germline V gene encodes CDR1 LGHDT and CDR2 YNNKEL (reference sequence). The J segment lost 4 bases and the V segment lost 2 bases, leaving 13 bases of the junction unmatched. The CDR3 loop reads CASSQNRDRLEGYEQYF. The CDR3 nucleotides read TGTGCCAGCAGCCAAAACCGGGACAGGTTAGAGGGATACGAGCAGTACTTC.

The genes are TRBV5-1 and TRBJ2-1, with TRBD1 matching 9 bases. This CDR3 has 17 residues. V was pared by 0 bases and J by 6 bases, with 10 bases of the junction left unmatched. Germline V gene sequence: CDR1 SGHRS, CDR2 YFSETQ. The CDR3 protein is CASSLVLVQGAGNEQFF. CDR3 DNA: TGCGCCAGCAGCTTGGTCCTGGTACAGGGGGCTGGCAATGAGCAGTTCTTC.

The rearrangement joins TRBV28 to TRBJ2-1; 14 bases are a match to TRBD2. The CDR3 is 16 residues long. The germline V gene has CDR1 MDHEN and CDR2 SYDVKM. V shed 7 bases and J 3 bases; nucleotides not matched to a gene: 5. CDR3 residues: CASMTSGRGIYNEQFF. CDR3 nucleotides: TGTGCCAGCATGACTAGCGGGAGGGGAATCTACAATGAGCAGTTCTTC.

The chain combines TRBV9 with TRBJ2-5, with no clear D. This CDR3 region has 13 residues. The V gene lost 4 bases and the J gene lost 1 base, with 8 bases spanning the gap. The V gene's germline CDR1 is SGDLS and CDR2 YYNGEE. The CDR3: CASSQRLQETQYF. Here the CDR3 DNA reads TGTGCCAGCAGCCAACGACTCCAAGAGACCCAGTACTTC. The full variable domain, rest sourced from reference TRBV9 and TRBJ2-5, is DSGVTQTPKHLITATGQRVTLRCSPRSGDLSVYWYQQSLDQGLQFLIQYYNGEERAKGNILERFSAQQFPDLHSELNLSSLELGDSALYFCASSQRLQETQYFGPGTRLLVL.

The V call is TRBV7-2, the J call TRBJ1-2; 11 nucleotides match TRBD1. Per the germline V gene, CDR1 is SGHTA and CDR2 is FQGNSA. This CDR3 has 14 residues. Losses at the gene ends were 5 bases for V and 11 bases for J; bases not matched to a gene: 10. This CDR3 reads CASSLRLGQGAYTF. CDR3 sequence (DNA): TGTGCCAGCAGCCTACGCCTCGGACAGGGGGCGTACACCTTC.

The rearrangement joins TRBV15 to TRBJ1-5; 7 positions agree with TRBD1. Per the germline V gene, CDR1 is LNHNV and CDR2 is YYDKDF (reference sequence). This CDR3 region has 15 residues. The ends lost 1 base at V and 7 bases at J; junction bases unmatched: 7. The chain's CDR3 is CATSRGLGGAQPQHF. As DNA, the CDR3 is TGTGCCACCAGCAGAGGTTTAGGGGGCGCGCAGCCCCAGCATTTT.

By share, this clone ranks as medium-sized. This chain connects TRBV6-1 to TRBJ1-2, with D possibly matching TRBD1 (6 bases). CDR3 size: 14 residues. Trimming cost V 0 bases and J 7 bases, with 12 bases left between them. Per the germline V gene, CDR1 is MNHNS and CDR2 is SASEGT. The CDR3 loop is CASSEAAGEGGYTF. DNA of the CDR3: TGTGCCAGCAGTGAAGCGGCAGGGGAGGGTGGCTACACCTTC.

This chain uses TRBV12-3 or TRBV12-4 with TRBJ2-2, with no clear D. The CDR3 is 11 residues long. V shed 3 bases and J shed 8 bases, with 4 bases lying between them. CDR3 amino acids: CASSFLGELFF. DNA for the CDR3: TGTGCCAGCAGTTTTCTGGGGGAGCTGTTTTTT.

Written as DNA, the CDR3 is TGTGCCAGCAGCCCCGAAACAGGGCGTTATGGCTACACCTTC. This codes for CASSPETGRYGYTF. The chain uses TRBV5-8 and TRBJ1-2, with D possibly TRBD1 on 6 matching bases. This CDR3 comprises 14 residues. Germline assignment: CDR1 SGHTS and CDR2 YDEGEE. Trimming left V 4 bases short and J 5 bases short, with 15 bases between.

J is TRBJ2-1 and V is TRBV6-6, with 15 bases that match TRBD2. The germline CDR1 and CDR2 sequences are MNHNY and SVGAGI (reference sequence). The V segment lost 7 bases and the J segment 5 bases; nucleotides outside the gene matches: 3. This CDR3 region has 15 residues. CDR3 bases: TGTGCCAGCAAAGGACTAGCGGGAGGGCACAATGAGCAGTTCTTC. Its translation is CASKGLAGGHNEQFF.

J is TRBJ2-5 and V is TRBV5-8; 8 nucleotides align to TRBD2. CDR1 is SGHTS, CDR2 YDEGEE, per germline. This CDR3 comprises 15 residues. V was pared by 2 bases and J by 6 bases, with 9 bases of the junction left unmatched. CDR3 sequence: CASSLTSGGAKTQYF. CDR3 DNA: TGTGCCAGCAGCTTAACCAGCGGGGGCGCGAAGACCCAGTACTTC.

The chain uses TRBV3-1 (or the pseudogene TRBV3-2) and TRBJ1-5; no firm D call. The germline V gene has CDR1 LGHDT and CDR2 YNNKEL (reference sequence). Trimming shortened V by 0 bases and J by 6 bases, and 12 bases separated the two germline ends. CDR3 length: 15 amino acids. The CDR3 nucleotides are TGTGCCAGCAGCCAAGATACGACTGGGAGTCAGCCCCAGCATTTT. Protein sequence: CASSQDTTGSQPQHF.

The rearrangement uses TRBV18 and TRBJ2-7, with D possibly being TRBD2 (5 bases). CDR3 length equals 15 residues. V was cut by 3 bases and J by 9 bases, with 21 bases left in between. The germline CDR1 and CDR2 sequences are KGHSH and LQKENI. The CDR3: CASSPPEGFGSVQYF. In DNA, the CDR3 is TGTGCCAGCTCACCGCCCGAGGGATTTGGTAGCGTGCAGTACTTC.

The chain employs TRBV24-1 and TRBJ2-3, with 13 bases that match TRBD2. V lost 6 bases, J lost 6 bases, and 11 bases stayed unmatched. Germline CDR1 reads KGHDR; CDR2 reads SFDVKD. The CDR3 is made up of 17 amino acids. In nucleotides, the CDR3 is TGTGCCACCAGTTCACCAGGACTAGCGGGGGATGCGGATACGCAGTATTTT. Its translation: CATSSPGLAGDADTQYF.

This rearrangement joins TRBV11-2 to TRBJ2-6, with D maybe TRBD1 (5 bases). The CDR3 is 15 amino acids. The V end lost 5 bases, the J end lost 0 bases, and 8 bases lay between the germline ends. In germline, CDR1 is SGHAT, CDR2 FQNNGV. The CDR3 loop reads CASSRDSSGANVLTF. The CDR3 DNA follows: TGTGCCAGCAGCCGCGACAGCTCTGGGGCCAACGTCCTGACTTTC.

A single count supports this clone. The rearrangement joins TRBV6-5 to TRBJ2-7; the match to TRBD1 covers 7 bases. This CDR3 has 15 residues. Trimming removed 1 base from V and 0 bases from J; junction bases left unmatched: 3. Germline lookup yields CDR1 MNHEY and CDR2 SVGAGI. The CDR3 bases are TGTGCCAGCAGTTACTTCGGGGACAGCTCCTACGAGCAGTACTTC. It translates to CASSYFGDSSYEQYF.

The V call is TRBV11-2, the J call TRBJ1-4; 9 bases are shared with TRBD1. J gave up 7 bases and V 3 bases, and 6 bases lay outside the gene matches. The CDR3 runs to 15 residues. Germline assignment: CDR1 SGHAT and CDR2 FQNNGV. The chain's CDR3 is CASSLQDRGGEKLFF. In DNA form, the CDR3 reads TGTGCCAGCAGCTTGCAGGACAGGGGTGGTGAAAAACTGTTTTTT.

This CDR3 reads CASSRANLEKLFF. CDR3 DNA: TGTGCCAGCTCCAGGGCTAATCTAGAAAAACTGTTTTTT. J is TRBJ1-4 and V is TRBV6-5; possible D gene TRBD1, 5 bases. V shed 8 bases and J shed 8 bases, with 15 bases lying between them. CDR1 is MNHEY and CDR2 is SVGAGI in the germline V gene. The CDR3 runs 13 residues.

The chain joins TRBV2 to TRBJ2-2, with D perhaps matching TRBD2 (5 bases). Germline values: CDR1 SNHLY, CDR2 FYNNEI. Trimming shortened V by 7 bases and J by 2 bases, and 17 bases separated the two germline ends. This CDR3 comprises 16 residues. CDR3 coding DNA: TGTGCCAGCAAAGCCGGGGAAGCGATAAACACCGGGGAGCTGTTTTTT. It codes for CASKAGEAINTGELFF.

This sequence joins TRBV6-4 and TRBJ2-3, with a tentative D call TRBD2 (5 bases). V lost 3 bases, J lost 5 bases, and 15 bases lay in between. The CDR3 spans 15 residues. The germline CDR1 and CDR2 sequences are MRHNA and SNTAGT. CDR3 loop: CASSERTGWGDTQYF. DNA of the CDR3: TGTGCCAGCAGTGAAAGGACTGGATGGGGAGATACGCAGTATTTT.

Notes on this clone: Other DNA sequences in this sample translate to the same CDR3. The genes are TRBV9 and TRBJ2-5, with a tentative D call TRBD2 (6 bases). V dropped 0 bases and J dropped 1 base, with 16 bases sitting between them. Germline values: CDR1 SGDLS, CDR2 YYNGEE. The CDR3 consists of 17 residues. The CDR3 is CASSVGGRLGRQETQYF. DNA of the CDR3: TGTGCCAGCAGCGTAGGAGGGAGACTAGGCCGCCAAGAGACCCAGTACTTC.

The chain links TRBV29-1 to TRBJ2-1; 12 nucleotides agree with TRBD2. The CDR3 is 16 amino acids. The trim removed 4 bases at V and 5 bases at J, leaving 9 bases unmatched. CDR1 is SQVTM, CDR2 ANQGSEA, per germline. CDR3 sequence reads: CSVVQLAGGPDNEQFF. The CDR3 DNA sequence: TGCAGCGTTGTTCAGCTAGCGGGAGGGCCGGACAATGAGCAGTTCTTC.

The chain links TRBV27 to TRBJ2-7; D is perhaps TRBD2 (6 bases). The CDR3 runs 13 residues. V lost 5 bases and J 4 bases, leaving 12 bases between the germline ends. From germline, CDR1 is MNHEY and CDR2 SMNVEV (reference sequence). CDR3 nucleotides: TGTGCCAGCAGTCTGCGTCGGGGGTACGAGCAGTACTTC. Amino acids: CASSLRRGYEQYF.

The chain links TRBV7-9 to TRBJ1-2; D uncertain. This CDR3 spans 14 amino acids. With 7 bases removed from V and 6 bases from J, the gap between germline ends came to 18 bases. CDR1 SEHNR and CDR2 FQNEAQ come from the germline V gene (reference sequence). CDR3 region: CASTQQRVADGYTF. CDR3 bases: TGTGCCAGCACCCAACAGCGGGTAGCCGATGGCTACACCTTC.

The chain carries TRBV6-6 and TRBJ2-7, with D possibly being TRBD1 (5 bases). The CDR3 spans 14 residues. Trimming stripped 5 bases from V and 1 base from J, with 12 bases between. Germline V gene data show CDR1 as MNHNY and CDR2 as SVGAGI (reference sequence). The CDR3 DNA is TGTGCCAGCAGTGACTGGGGCCTATCCTACGAGCAGTACTTC. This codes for CASSDWGLSYEQYF.